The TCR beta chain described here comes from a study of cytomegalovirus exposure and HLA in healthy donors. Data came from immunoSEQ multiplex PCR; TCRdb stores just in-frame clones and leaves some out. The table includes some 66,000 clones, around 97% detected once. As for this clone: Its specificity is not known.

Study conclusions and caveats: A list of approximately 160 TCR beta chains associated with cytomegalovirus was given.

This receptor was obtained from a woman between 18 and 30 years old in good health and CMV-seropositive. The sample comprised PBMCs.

The CDR3 here is CASSLASGRAGNEQFF. CDR3 DNA: TGTGCCAGCAGTTTAGCCAGCGGGAGGGCCGGTAATGAGCAGTTCTTC. The chain combines TRBV27 with TRBJ2-1; TRBD2 matches at 10 bases. The V gene's germline CDR1 is MNHEY and CDR2 SMNVEV (reference sequence). V lost 2 bases to trimming and J lost 7 bases; unmatched junction nucleotides: 8. The CDR3 runs 16 residues.